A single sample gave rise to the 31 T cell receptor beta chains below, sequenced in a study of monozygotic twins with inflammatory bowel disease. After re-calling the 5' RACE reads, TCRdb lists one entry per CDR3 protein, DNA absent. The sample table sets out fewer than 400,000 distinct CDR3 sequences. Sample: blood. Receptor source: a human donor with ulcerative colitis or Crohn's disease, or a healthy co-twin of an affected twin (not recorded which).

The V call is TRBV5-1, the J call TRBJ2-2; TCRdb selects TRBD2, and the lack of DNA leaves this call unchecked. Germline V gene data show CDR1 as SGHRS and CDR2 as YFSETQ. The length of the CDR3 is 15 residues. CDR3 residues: CASSRYGEGTGELFF.

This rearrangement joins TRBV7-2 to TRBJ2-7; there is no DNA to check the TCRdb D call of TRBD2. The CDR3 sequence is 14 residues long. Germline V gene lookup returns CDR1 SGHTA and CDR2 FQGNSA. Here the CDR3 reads CASSPRTRRYEQYF.

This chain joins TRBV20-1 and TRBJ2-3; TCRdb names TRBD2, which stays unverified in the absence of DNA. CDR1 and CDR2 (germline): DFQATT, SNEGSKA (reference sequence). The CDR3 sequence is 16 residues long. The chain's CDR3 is CSARDPRGTIHNTQYF.

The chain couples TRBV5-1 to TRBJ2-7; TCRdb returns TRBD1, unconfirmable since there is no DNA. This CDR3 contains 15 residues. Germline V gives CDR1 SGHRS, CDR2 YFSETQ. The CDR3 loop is CASSVPGQGSHEQYF.

The CDR3 sequence: CASSLGEGGPFNEQFF. V gene TRBV5-1 combines with J gene TRBJ2-1; absent DNA, TCRdb's TRBD2 call cannot be checked. The CDR3 has 16 residues. Germline loops: CDR1 SGHRS, CDR2 YFSETQ.

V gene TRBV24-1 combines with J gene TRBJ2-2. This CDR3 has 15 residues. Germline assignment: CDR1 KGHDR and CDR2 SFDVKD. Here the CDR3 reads CATSGHKPNTGELFF.

The CDR3 region is CATSRVTNSYEQYF. The rearrangement uses TRBV15 and TRBJ2-7. The germline V gene encodes CDR1 LNHNV and CDR2 YYDKDF (reference sequence). The CDR3 runs 14 residues.

The CDR3 protein is CSVEEPRGRMSYNEQFF. The chain couples TRBV29-1 to TRBJ2-1; TCRdb lists TRBD1, though no DNA is available to test this call. The CDR3 covers 17 residues. CDR1 is SQVTM, CDR2 ANQGSEA, per germline.

CDR3 sequence: CASSRGTSGPYEQYF. The rearrangement links TRBV12-3 or TRBV12-4 to TRBJ2-7; TCRdb indicates TRBD2, and absent DNA this call remains unverified. This CDR3 is 15 amino acids long.

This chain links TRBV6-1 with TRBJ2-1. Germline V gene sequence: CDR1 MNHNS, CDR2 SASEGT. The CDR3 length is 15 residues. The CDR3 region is CASRTKERRYNEQFF.

The CDR3 loop is CASSLPAYEQYF. The chain joins TRBV7-2 to TRBJ2-7. This CDR3 contains 12 residues. In germline, CDR1 is SGHTA, CDR2 FQGNSA. The whole variable domain, filled in from reference TRBV7-2 and TRBJ2-7, reads GAGVSQSPSNKVTEKGKDVELRCDPISGHTALYWYRQSLGQGLEFLIYFQGNSAPDKSGLPSDRFSAERTGGSVSTLTIQRTQQEDSAVYLCASSLPAYEQYFGPGTRLTVT.

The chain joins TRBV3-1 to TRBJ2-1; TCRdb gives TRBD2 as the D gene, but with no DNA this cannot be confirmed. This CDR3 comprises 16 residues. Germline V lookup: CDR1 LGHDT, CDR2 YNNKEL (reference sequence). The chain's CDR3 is CASSPGRTPYYNEQFF.

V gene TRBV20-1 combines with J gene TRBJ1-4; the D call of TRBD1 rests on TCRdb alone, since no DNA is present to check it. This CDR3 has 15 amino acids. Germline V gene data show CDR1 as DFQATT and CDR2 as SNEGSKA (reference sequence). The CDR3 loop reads CSARDKGRGPGKLFF.

CDR3 residues: CSARDFSRSSTDTQYF. The rearrangement joins TRBV20-1 to TRBJ2-3; TCRdb selects TRBD2, and the lack of DNA leaves this call unchecked. The CDR3 covers 16 residues. Looked up from germline, CDR1 is DFQATT and CDR2 is SNEGSKA (reference sequence).

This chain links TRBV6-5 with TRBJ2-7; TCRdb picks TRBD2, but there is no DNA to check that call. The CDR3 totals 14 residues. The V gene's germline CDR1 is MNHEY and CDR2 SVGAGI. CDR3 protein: CASTYSLAENEQYF.

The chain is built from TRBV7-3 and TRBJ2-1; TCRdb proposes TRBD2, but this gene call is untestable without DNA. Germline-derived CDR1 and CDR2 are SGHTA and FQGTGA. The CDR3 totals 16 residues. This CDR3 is CASSSQGLAGWNEQFF. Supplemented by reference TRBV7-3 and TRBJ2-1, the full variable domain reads GAGVSQTPSNKVTEKGKYVELRCDPISGHTALYWYRQSLGQGPEFLIYFQGTGAADDSGLPNDRFFAVRPEGSVSTLKIQRTERGDSAVYLCASSSQGLAGWNEQFFGPGTRLTVL.

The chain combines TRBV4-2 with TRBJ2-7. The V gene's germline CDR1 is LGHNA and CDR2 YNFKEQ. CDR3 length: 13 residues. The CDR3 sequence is CASSQVGFREQYF.

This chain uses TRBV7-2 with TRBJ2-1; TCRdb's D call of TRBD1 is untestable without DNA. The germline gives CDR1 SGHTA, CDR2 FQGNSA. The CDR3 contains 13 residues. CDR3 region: CASSEDTRNEQFF.

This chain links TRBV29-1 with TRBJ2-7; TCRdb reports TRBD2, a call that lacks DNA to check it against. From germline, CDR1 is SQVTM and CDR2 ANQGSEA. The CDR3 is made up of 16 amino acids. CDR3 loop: CSVRTSGRAAHDEQYF.

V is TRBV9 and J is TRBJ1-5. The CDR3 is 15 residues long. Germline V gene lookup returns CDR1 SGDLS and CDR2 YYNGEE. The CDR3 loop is CASSGGDLQGQPQHF. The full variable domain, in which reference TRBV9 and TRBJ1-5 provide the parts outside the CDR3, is DSGVTQTPKHLITATGQRVTLRCSPRSGDLSVYWYQQSLDQGLQFLIQYYNGEERAKGNILERFSAQQFPDLHSELNLSSLELGDSALYFCASSGGDLQGQPQHFGDGTRLSIL.

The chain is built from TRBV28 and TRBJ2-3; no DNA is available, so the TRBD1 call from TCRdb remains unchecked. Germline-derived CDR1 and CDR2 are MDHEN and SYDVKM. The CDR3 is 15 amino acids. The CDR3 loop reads CASSQGGASPDTQYF.

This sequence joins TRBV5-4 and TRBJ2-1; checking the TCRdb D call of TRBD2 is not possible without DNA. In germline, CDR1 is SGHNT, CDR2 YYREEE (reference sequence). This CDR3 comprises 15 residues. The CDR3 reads CASSPSGKAYNEQFF.

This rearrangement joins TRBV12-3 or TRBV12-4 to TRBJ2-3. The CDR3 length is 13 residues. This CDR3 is CASSLASTDTQYF.

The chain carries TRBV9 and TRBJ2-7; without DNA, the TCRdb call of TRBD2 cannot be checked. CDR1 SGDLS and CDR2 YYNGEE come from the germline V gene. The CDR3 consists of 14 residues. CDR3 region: CASSVDSGLNEQYF.

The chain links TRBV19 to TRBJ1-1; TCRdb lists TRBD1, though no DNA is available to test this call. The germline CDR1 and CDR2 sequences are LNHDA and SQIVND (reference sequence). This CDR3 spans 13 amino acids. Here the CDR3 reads CASIGGIDTEAFF.

This CDR3 is CASSLVARNEQYF. The J gene is TRBJ2-7, the V gene TRBV7-2; TCRdb reports TRBD2, a call that lacks DNA to check it against. CDR1 SGHTA and CDR2 FQGNSA come from the germline V gene. The CDR3 has 13 amino acids.

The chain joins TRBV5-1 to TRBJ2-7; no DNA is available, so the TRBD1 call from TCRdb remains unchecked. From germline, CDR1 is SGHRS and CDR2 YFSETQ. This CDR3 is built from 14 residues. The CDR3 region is CASSLWQGRNEQYF.

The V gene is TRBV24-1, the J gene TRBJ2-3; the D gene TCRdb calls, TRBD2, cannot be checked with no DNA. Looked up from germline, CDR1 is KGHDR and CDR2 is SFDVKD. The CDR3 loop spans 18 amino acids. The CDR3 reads CATSRPGKYSGSGDTQYF.

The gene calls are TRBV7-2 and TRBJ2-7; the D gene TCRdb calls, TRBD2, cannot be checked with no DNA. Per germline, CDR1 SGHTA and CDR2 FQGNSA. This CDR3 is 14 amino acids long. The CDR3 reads CASSSRAGTYEQYF.

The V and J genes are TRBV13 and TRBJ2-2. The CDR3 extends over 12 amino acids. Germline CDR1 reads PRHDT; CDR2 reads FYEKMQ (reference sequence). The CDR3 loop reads CASSLVFGELFF. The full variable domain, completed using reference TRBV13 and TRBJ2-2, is AAGVIQSPRHLIKEKRETATLKCYPIPRHDTVYWYQQGPGQDPQFLISFYEKMQSDKGSIPDRFSAQQFSDYHSELNMSSLELGDSALYFCASSLVFGELFFGEGSRLTVL.

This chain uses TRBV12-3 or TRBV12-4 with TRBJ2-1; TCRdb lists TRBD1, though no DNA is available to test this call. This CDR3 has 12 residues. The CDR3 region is CASSFEWGEQFF.